The 25 T cell receptor beta chains in this list originate from one sample, sequenced in a study of regulatory T cells in long-lasting Graves disease. Time point here: persistent/refractory GD, antithyroid drugs over 5 years with positive TRAb. Isolated PBMC RNA provided the starting material for the TCR library. Library construction for TCR beta used iRepertoire HTBI primers and Arm-PCR of CDR3 regions. TCRdb independently ran MiXCR on the multiplex PCR reads; one entry per CDR3 protein. Of some 450,000 distinct CDR3 sequences listed, 20% to 30% were seen once; the top ten hold roughly 26%. Specimen: peripheral blood mononuclear cells (PBMCs), collected when the disease was refractory, from a patient treated with antithyroid drugs. The source is a female donor with Graves disease.

This clonotype was counted ten times or more. J is TRBJ2-7 and V is TRBV12-3 or TRBV12-4; perhaps TRBD2 as D (5 bases). The V and J ends lost 7 bases and 2 bases respectively, with 15 bases between them. This CDR3 has 14 amino acids. The CDR3 DNA is TGTGCCAGCACCCCACGGGGAGACCCCTACGAGCAGTACTTC. It is translated as CASTPRGDPYEQYF.

This clonotype has a count of ten or more. The rearrangement links TRBV12-3 or TRBV12-4 to TRBJ2-2, with D perhaps matching TRBD2 (5 bases). V was shortened by 6 bases and J by 5 bases, with 10 bases between the two germline ends. The CDR3 extends over 13 amino acids. This CDR3 reads CASSPSGTGELFF. The CDR3 nucleotides are TGTGCCAGCAGCCCGTCGGGGACCGGGGAGCTGTTTTTT.

CDR3: CAWSRVRTGDEQYF. The CDR3 coding sequence is TGTGCCTGGAGTAGGGTAAGGACAGGGGACGAGCAGTACTTC. The chain recombines TRBV30 with TRBJ2-7, with 9 bases identical to TRBD1. The CDR3 consists of 14 residues. V was pared by 2 bases and J by 5 bases, with 7 bases of the junction left unmatched. CDR1 and CDR2 from the germline V gene are GTSNPN and SVGIG (reference sequence).

The chain is built from TRBV15 and TRBJ2-7; TRBD2 matches at 11 bases. CDR3 length equals 15 residues. Unmatched junction bases numbered 2, after V lost 0 bases and J lost 4 bases. Germline assignment: CDR1 LNHNV and CDR2 YYDKDF (reference sequence). The CDR3 region is CATSRETSGIYEQYF. CDR3 in DNA: TGTGCCACCAGCAGAGAGACTAGCGGGATTTACGAGCAGTACTTC. Together with reference TRBV15 and TRBJ2-7, the CDR3 gives the full variable domain: DAMVIQNPRYQVTQFGKPVTLSCSQTLNHNVMYWYQQKSSQAPKLLFHYYDKDFNNEADTPDNFQSRRPNTSFCFLDIRSPGLGDTAMYLCATSRETSGIYEQYFGPGTRLTVT.

The V and J genes are TRBV7-8 and TRBJ1-3; tentative D call: TRBD1 (6 bases). CDR1 SGHVS and CDR2 FQNEAQ come from the germline V gene. With 6 bases removed from V and 2 bases from J, the gap between germline ends came to 20 bases. This CDR3 spans 17 amino acids. The CDR3 sequence: CASSLTSGGFPGNTIYF. The CDR3 bases are TGTGCCAGCAGTTTAACATCGGGGGGCTTTCCTGGAAACACCATATATTTT.

This clonotype came up many times. This chain's CDR3 is CASSLAGGEEQYF. The CDR3 DNA follows: TGTGCCAGCAGCCTAGCGGGAGGGGAGGAGCAGTACTTC. The gene calls are TRBV3-1 and TRBJ2-7; 11 bases agree with TRBD2. The CDR3 spans 13 residues. V was pared by 4 bases and J by 7 bases, with 3 bases of the junction left unmatched. Germline CDR1 is LGHDT and CDR2 is YNNKEL (reference sequence).

This clonotype was counted a few times. The chain links TRBV7-2 to TRBJ2-1; 11 bases are a match to TRBD2. The V segment lost 6 bases and the J segment 5 bases; nucleotides outside the gene matches: 18. Per the germline V gene, CDR1 is SGHTA and CDR2 is FQGNSA. The CDR3 is made up of 19 amino acids. DNA of the CDR3: TGTGCCAGCAGAAAGACTAGCGGGACAAACCTCCCCCATAACAATGAGCAGTTCTTC. Translating it yields CASRKTSGTNLPHNNEQFF.

Only one count was recorded for this clonotype. V usage is TRBV27 and J usage is TRBJ2-7; 7 nucleotides agree with TRBD1. The V gene's germline CDR1 is MNHEY and CDR2 SMNVEV (reference sequence). V shed 5 bases and J 0 bases; nucleotides not matched to a gene: 7. This CDR3 has 15 residues. The CDR3 DNA sequence: TGTGCCAGCAGTCCCGTGACAGGGAGCTCCTACGAGCAGTACTTC. Its protein is CASSPVTGSSYEQYF.

Points on this clonotype: A single base separates this from a much larger clone, so it may be a read error. The CDR3 end shows no conserved phenylalanine or tryptophan, and so a read error is likely. The chain has TRBV11-2 and TRBJ2-2, with D perhaps matching TRBD1 (5 bases). The CDR3 runs to 15 residues. Germline CDR1 and CDR2: SGHAT and FQNNGV. V dropped 6 bases and J dropped 0 bases, with 11 bases sitting between them. CDR3 sequence (DNA): TGTGCCAGCAGTTTCGACAGAGCGAACACCGGGGAGCTGTTTCTT. Protein sequence: CASSFDRANTGELFL.

This chain connects TRBV5-5 to TRBJ1-1; possibly TRBD1 for D (5 bases). CDR1 and CDR2 (germline): SGHKS, YYEKEE (reference sequence). The CDR3 consists of 18 residues. Trimming removed 0 bases from V and 0 bases from J, with 18 bases in between. The CDR3 is CASSLVYATAPLNTEAFF. DNA for the CDR3: TGTGCCAGCAGCTTGGTCTACGCGACAGCACCTTTGAACACTGAAGCTTTCTTT.

The rearrangement joins TRBV7-9 to TRBJ1-2; D is ambiguous. Trimming took 3 bases from V and 6 from J, leaving 20 bases between them. CDR3 length: 16 amino acids. The germline V gene has CDR1 SEHNR and CDR2 FQNEAQ (reference sequence). In nucleotides, the CDR3 is TGTGCCAGCAGCTTTTCGTTCCAAACCTCCGCTAATGGCTACACCTTC. Translating gives CASSFSFQTSANGYTF.

For the CDR3, the DNA is TGTGCCAGCAGCTTAACAGGCGGACAGCCACCCCAAGAGACCCAGTACTTC. This encodes CASSLTGGQPPQETQYF. This chain connects TRBV7-3 to TRBJ2-5, with D tentatively TRBD1 (6 bases). Germline V gene data show CDR1 as SGHTA and CDR2 as FQGTGA. The CDR3 is 17 residues long. V was trimmed by 0 bases and J by 1 base, leaving 15 bases between them.

This clonotype showed up many times. The J gene is TRBJ2-7, the V gene TRBV28, with TRBD2 matching over 9 bases. Trimming took 4 bases from V and 3 from J; bases not matched to a gene: 13. This CDR3 comprises 17 residues. Looked up from germline, CDR1 is MDHEN and CDR2 is SYDVKM. The CDR3 DNA follows: TGTGCCAGCAGTTCCCATACCGGACTAGCGTTGATCTACGAGCAGTACTTC. Its protein is CASSSHTGLALIYEQYF.

V is TRBV12-3 or TRBV12-4 and J is TRBJ2-3; D not resolved. Trimming took 7 bases from V and 2 from J, leaving 13 bases between them. The CDR3 spans 14 residues. As DNA, the CDR3 is TGTGCCAGCAACATTAGAACAAACACAGATACGCAGTATTTT. It yields the protein CASNIRTNTDTQYF.

The V gene is TRBV20-1, the J gene TRBJ2-7, with D unresolved. Trimming removed 1 base at V and 3 bases at J, with 16 bases between. Per the germline V gene, CDR1 is DFQATT and CDR2 is SNEGSKA (reference sequence). The CDR3 extends over 15 amino acids. CDR3 bases: TGCAGTGCTAGAGCCGGTTTCTCACTCAACTACGAGCAGTACTTC. Its translation is CSARAGFSLNYEQYF.

This sequence joins TRBV7-9 and TRBJ2-6; D is uncertain. Germline assignment: CDR1 SEHNR and CDR2 FQNEAQ (reference sequence). This CDR3 spans 16 amino acids. V was clipped by 6 bases and J by 2 bases, with 14 bases between them. The CDR3 protein is CASSRLGDAGANVLTF. The CDR3 DNA is TGTGCCAGCAGTCGCTTGGGCGACGCTGGGGCCAACGTCCTGACTTTC.

This clonotype appeared many times. The chain couples TRBV28 to TRBJ1-4; no clear D gene. The germline V and J ends were trimmed by 4 bases and 5 bases, with 11 bases remaining between them. Germline V gene lookup returns CDR1 MDHEN and CDR2 SYDVKM. The CDR3 consists of 14 residues. This CDR3 reads CASSSPRQNEKLFF. The DNA of the CDR3 is TGTGCCAGCAGTTCCCCCAGGCAGAATGAAAAACTGTTTTTT.

This clonotype was recorded at least ten times. The chain carries TRBV6-1 and TRBJ1-2; possibly TRBD1 for D (6 bases). CDR3 size: 12 residues. The V end lost 5 bases, the J end lost 8 bases, and 12 bases lay between the germline ends. CDR1 and CDR2 from the germline V gene are MNHNS and SASEGT. This chain's CDR3 is CASSPSGVGYTF. CDR3 bases: TGTGCCAGCAGTCCTTCAGGGGTCGGCTACACCTTC.

The table lists this clonotype with a few counts. This rearrangement joins TRBV5-1 to TRBJ2-7, with D perhaps TRBD2 (5 bases). Trimming left V 5 bases short and J 4 bases short, with 13 bases between. In germline, CDR1 is SGHRS, CDR2 YFSETQ. The CDR3 sequence is 13 residues long. As DNA, the CDR3 is TGCGCCAGCAGGACCGCGGGCGGGTACGAGCAGTACTTC. Its protein is CASRTAGGYEQYF. The full variable domain, in which reference TRBV5-1 and TRBJ2-7 provide the parts outside the CDR3, is KAGVTQTPRYLIKTRGQQVTLSCSPISGHRSVSWYQQTPGQGLQFLFEYFSETQRNKGNFPGRFSGRQFSNSRSEMNVSTLELGDSALYLCASRTAGGYEQYFGPGTRLTVT.

The chain joins TRBV12-3 or TRBV12-4 to TRBJ2-2, with no clear D. The CDR3 covers 13 residues. V lost 1 base and J 8 bases, leaving 8 bases between the germline ends. The CDR3 protein is CASSLVGEGELFF. DNA for the CDR3: TGTGCCAGCAGTTTAGTCGGCGAGGGGGAGCTGTTTTTT.

This clonotype was found many times. CDR3 loop: CASSEEDSSIETQYF. Written as DNA, the CDR3 is TGTGCCAGCAGTGAGGAGGACAGCTCGATAGAGACCCAGTACTTC. The V and J genes are TRBV2 and TRBJ2-5; D is possibly TRBD1 (6 bases). The V gene lost 3 bases and the J gene lost 4 bases, with 15 bases spanning the gap. CDR1 and CDR2 (germline): SNHLY, FYNNEI. The CDR3 contains 15 residues.

As regards this clonotype: At one boundary the junction diverges from the germline segment, which might be a read error. The chain is built from TRBV14 and TRBJ2-7; no clear D gene. This CDR3 spans 15 amino acids. Looked up from germline, CDR1 is SGHDN and CDR2 is FVKESK. The CDR3: CDSSHRTVSSYEQYF. The CDR3 bases are TGTGACAGCAGCCACCGGACGGTGAGCTCCTACGAGCAGTACTTC. The full variable domain, completed using reference TRBV14 and TRBJ2-7, is EAGVTQFPSHSVIEKGQTVTLRCDPISGHDNLYWYRRVMGKEIKFLLHFVKESKQDESGMPNNRFLAERTGGTYSTLKVQPAELEDSGVYFCDSSHRTVSSYEQYFGPGTRLTVT.

This clonotype showed up many times. The CDR3 is CASSSPGSYYEQYF. CDR3 coding DNA: TGTGCCAGCAGCTCGCCGGGCTCATACTACGAGCAGTACTTC. The chain recombines TRBV7-8 with TRBJ2-7; D not certain. This CDR3 is 14 amino acids long. V lost 4 bases, J lost 3 bases, and 13 bases lay in between. Germline V gene lookup returns CDR1 SGHVS and CDR2 FQNEAQ.

This clonotype has more than one count but fewer than ten. The chain recombines TRBV6-1 with TRBJ1-5; D unclear. Germline assignment: CDR1 MNHNS and CDR2 SASEGT. The CDR3 length is 15 residues. V dropped 6 bases and J dropped 4 bases, with 16 bases sitting between them. CDR3 protein: CASRHYSSGNQPQHF. DNA for the CDR3: TGTGCCAGCAGGCATTACAGCTCTGGGAATCAGCCCCAGCATTTT.

This clonotype was found many times. CDR3 loop: CASSLLWRTEAFF. The CDR3 nucleotides read TGTGCCAGCAGTTTACTCTGGAGGACTGAAGCTTTCTTT. The V call is TRBV28, the J call TRBJ1-1; D uncertain. V lost 2 bases and J lost 5, with 9 bases in between. Germline CDR1 MDHEN, CDR2 SYDVKM. The CDR3 has 13 amino acids.